The 10 T cell receptor beta chains below were found in one sample sequenced in a study of cytomegalovirus exposure and HLA in healthy donors. PCR was performed using 60 Vbeta and 13 Jbeta primers. Only in-frame clones appear in the TCRdb table, and some are missing; sequencing was by immunoSEQ multiplex PCR. The sample yields 200,000 or so clones, of which the top ten take up approximately 0.74%. Sequences were obtained from PBMCs. The source is a boy aged 5-17 years in good health and CMV-seronegative.

J is TRBJ2-1 and V is TRBV7-3, with 8 bases lining up with TRBD2. Germline V gene sequence: CDR1 SGHTA, CDR2 FQGTGA. CDR3 length: 15 residues. Trimming took 1 base from V and 9 from J; bases not matched to a gene: 8. The CDR3, as DNA: TGTGCCAGCAGCTTAATAGCGGGGACTCCGGGTGAGCAGTTCTTC. Its protein is CASSLIAGTPGEQFF.

The chain is built from TRBV9 and TRBJ1-2; 7 bases agree with TRBD1. Trimming removed 5 bases from V and 2 bases from J; junction bases left unmatched: 9. The CDR3 is 15 amino acids. Germline values: CDR1 SGDLS, CDR2 YYNGEE. CDR3 amino acids: CASSAAGGNNYGYTF. DNA of the CDR3: TGTGCCAGCAGTGCCGCAGGGGGAAACAACTATGGCTACACCTTC.

The chain combines TRBV7-6 with TRBJ2-7; 7 bases line up with TRBD2. The length of the CDR3 is 13 residues. CDR1 is SGHVS and CDR2 is FNYEAQ in the germline V gene. V was pared by 2 bases and J by 8 bases, with 6 bases of the junction left unmatched. CDR3 DNA: TGTGCCAGCAGCTTAAGGGCTAGCGGAAAGCAGTACTTC. This codes for CASSLRASGKQYF.

The V gene is TRBV18, the J gene TRBJ2-7; TRBD1 agrees at 7 bases. This CDR3 is built from 15 residues. V trimming: 3 bases; J trimming: 1 base; junction bases outside the gene matches: 6. Germline assignment: CDR1 KGHSH and CDR2 LQKENI. CDR3: CASSPKGASSYEQYF. In DNA form, the CDR3 reads TGTGCCAGCTCACCCAAGGGGGCGAGTTCCTACGAGCAGTACTTC. Combining the CDR3 with reference TRBV18 and TRBJ2-7 gives the whole variable domain NAGVMQNPRHLVRRRGQEARLRCSPMKGHSHVYWYRQLPEEGLKFMVYLQKENIIDESGMPKERFSAEFPKEGPSILRIQQVVRGDSAAYFCASSPKGASSYEQYFGPGTRLTVT.

V usage is TRBV6-5 and J usage is TRBJ2-7; 11 positions match TRBD1. Per germline, CDR1 MNHEY and CDR2 SVGAGI. The junction had 8 bases not matched to a gene; V was cut back by 7 bases and J by 3 bases. This CDR3 is built from 15 residues. The CDR3 sequence is CASKEGQGGLYEQYF. CDR3 DNA: TGTGCCAGCAAAGAGGGACAGGGGGGACTCTACGAGCAGTACTTC.

This sequence joins TRBV16 and TRBJ1-2; 9 nucleotides line up with TRBD1. The CDR3 has 14 residues. Germline V lookup: CDR1 KGHSY, CDR2 FQNENV. V was pared by 7 bases and J by 5 bases, with 8 bases of the junction left unmatched. The CDR3 bases are TGTGCCAGCACCGGAAAACAGGGGGCTTATGGCTACACCTTC. Residues: CASTGKQGAYGYTF.

Comment on this clone: Other nucleotide sequences in the sample specify the same CDR3. V is TRBV6-5 and J is TRBJ1-1; no clear D. From germline, CDR1 is MNHEY and CDR2 SVGAGI. The V end was cut by 3 bases, the J end by 3 bases, with 8 bases between. The CDR3 extends over 13 amino acids. CDR3 residues: CASSYSGHTEAFF. CDR3 DNA: TGTGCCAGCAGTTATAGCGGCCACACTGAAGCTTTCTTT.

The rearrangement links TRBV6-5 to TRBJ1-3; possible D gene TRBD1, 5 bases. The CDR3 covers 15 residues. CDR1 is MNHEY and CDR2 is SVGAGI in the germline V gene. Trimming cost V 7 bases and J 0 bases, with 13 bases left between them. CDR3 residues: CASKLGTSSGNTIYF. Written as DNA, the CDR3 is TGTGCCAGCAAGCTGGGGACTTCCTCTGGAAACACCATATATTTT.

The chain links TRBV7-2 to TRBJ2-5, with 8 bases that match TRBD2. CDR3 length: 14 amino acids. Germline V gene data show CDR1 as SGHTA and CDR2 as FQGNSA. The trim removed 4 bases at V and 1 base at J, leaving 2 bases unmatched. CDR3 sequence reads: CASSYGLAQETQYF. DNA of the CDR3: TGTGCCAGCAGCTACGGACTAGCCCAAGAGACCCAGTACTTC.

On this clone: The junction departs from germline at one end; a sequencing error may be responsible. Other DNA sequences in this specimen translate into the identical CDR3. CDR3 protein: CAQQDRAAFF. The CDR3 DNA reads TGCGCACAACAGGACAGGGCGGCTTTCTTT. The chain carries TRBV2 and TRBJ1-1; 8 nucleotides line up with TRBD1. The CDR3 is 10 amino acids. The germline V gene has CDR1 SNHLY and CDR2 FYNNEI.